This T cell receptor (beta chain) was retrieved from a study of naive and memory T cell subsets. Study findings and constraints: Over 95% of naive TCR sequences appeared only once, unlike memory subsets. Diversity fell and Gini index rose from naive through CM, EM, EMRA. Possibly reflecting memory cells re-expressing CD45RA, a few larger clonotypes occurred in naive repertoires, especially CD8.

Both TRBC1 and TRBC2 were covered by a beta constant-region primer of two equimolar oligonucleotides. Nested alpha and beta constant-region primers with the SP2 primer drove four PCR rounds on ligated cDNA. Ligation attached a single-stranded oligonucleotide with a 12-nucleotide UMI and the SP2 primer to the cDNA 3' end. TCRdb independently ran MiXCR on the UMI-ligation and nested PCR reads; one entry per CDR3 protein. The sample has more than 95,000 distinct CDR3 sequences, about 14% seen once; the top ten hold around 2.8%. Trimming cost V 3 bases and J 2 bases; bases outside gene matches: 0. This CDR3 has 14 amino acids. CDR1 is SGHRS and CDR2 is YFSETQ in the germline V gene. Concerning this clonotype itself: Its antigen is still unknown.

The receptor comes from a human donor in good health. The chain joins TRBV5-1 to TRBJ2-5; 11 nucleotides align to TRBD2. Sequenced material: naive CD8+ T cells from blood. CDR3 region: CASSWTSGQETQYF. In DNA form, the CDR3 reads TGCGCCAGCAGCTGGACTAGCGGGCAAGAGACCCAGTACTTC.